The 27 T cell receptor beta chains below all came from one sample that was sequenced in a study of T-cell reconstitution after alpha-beta-depleted transplantation in children. For TCRbeta, the library was prepared with unique molecular identifiers. In TCRdb, the PCR reads were re-called with MiXCR into one record per CDR3 protein. This sample has approximately 800,000 distinct CDR3 sequences, with under 20% found just once. Source: PBMCs, mostly from graft donor cells, taken 360 days after TCRalphabeta/CD19-depleted stem cell transplant. All receptors come from a male patient under 18 who had a stem cell transplant for acute lymphoblastic leukemia, so the T cells may come from the graft donor.

The J gene is TRBJ2-7, the V gene TRBV5-6, with 9 bases that match TRBD1. CDR3 size: 16 residues. Germline V lookup: CDR1 SGHDT, CDR2 YYEEEE. Losses at the gene ends were 4 bases for V and 5 bases for J; bases not matched to a gene: 13. The CDR3 DNA sequence: TGTGCCAGCAGCCGCTACAGGGACAGGGAATTGGACGAGCAGTACTTC. This sequence encodes CASSRYRDRELDEQYF.

A few counts support this clonotype. This sequence joins TRBV20-1 and TRBJ2-7; 10 nucleotides line up with TRBD2. Germline lookup yields CDR1 DFQATT and CDR2 SNEGSKA (reference sequence). This CDR3 has 17 residues. V was pared by 5 bases and J by 1 base, with 14 bases of the junction left unmatched. The CDR3 sequence: CSAPRTSGIPLSYEQYF. The CDR3 coding sequence is TGCAGTGCTCCCAGGACTAGCGGCATCCCTCTTTCCTACGAGCAGTACTTC.

This clonotype was seen a handful of times. V and J are TRBV12-3 or TRBV12-4 and TRBJ1-5; TRBD1 is a possible D gene (5 bases). The V end was cut by 5 bases, the J end by 4 bases, with 18 bases between. The CDR3 is 16 amino acids. CDR3 sequence reads: CASSLLPRAGNQPQHF. In DNA form, the CDR3 reads TGTGCCAGCAGTCTCTTGCCGCGGGCAGGGAATCAGCCCCAGCATTTT.

This clonotype has just a few counts. The chain combines TRBV6-1 with TRBJ2-1, with TRBD2 matching over 8 bases. Per the germline V gene, CDR1 is MNHNS and CDR2 is SASEGT. The CDR3 totals 16 residues. V lost 5 bases and J lost 5; bases outside the gene matches: 11. CDR3 nucleotide sequence: TGTGCCAGCAGTCCCCGGGGGGGTCCTTTGGACAATGAGCAGTTCTTC. This translates into CASSPRGGPLDNEQFF.

V usage is TRBV20-1 and J usage is TRBJ2-6; D unresolved. The germline CDR1 and CDR2 sequences are DFQATT and SNEGSKA (reference sequence). The V gene lost 4 bases and the J gene lost 1 base, with 8 bases spanning the gap. The CDR3 is made up of 14 amino acids. CDR3 loop: CSAKIGSGANVLTF. CDR3 DNA sequence: TGCAGTGCTAAAATAGGGTCTGGGGCCAACGTCCTGACTTTC.

The genes are TRBV12-3 or TRBV12-4 and TRBJ2-7, with 9 bases aligning to TRBD1. V lost 6 bases to trimming and J lost 0 bases; unmatched junction nucleotides: 3. The CDR3 contains 14 residues. This CDR3 is CASRGTGTSYEQYF. Written as DNA, the CDR3 is TGTGCCAGCAGGGGGACAGGGACCTCCTACGAGCAGTACTTC.

The chain uses TRBV30 and TRBJ2-7, with D possibly TRBD2 on 5 matching bases. CDR3 length: 17 residues. CDR1 and CDR2 (germline): GTSNPN, SVGIG (reference sequence). The germline V and J ends were trimmed by 8 bases and 0 bases, with 26 bases remaining between them. The CDR3 DNA sequence: TGTGCCGTCCTCTTCGCTGTCCGACTATCAAGCTCCTACGAGCAGTACTTC. This codes for CAVLFAVRLSSSYEQYF.

The chain has TRBV11-2 and TRBJ2-3, with D perhaps TRBD2 (5 bases). CDR3 length equals 16 residues. V lost 5 bases to trimming and J lost 4 bases, with 19 bases between them. The germline V gene has CDR1 SGHAT and CDR2 FQNNGV. The CDR3 reads CASSPRRNREPDTQYF. The DNA for the CDR3 is TGTGCCAGCAGCCCTAGGAGGAACAGAGAGCCAGATACGCAGTATTTT.

This chain joins TRBV27 and TRBJ1-1; D uncertain. Germline values: CDR1 MNHEY, CDR2 SMNVEV (reference sequence). The germline V and J ends were trimmed by 8 bases and 1 base, with 8 bases remaining between them. This CDR3 spans 12 amino acids. CDR3 nucleotide sequence: TGTGCCAGCGGGGTGGCGAACACTGAAGCTTTCTTT. It encodes CASGVANTEAFF.

This clonotype has more than one count but fewer than ten. This chain links TRBV24-1 with TRBJ2-1; D may be TRBD1 (6 bases). V gave up 3 bases and J gave up 9 bases, with 14 bases separating them. The CDR3 has 14 amino acids. Germline-derived CDR1 and CDR2 are KGHDR and SFDVKD. CDR3 in DNA: TGTGCCACCAGTGATCGGACAGCAAGGGGTGAGCAGTTCTTC. Protein sequence: CATSDRTARGEQFF.

The V gene is TRBV20-1, the J gene TRBJ2-1; 8 bases map to TRBD2. V lost 0 bases, J lost 0 bases, and 16 bases stayed unmatched. CDR1 DFQATT and CDR2 SNEGSKA come from the germline V gene (reference sequence). The CDR3 consists of 20 residues. The CDR3 sequence: CSARDLGGKRERGSYNEQFF. As DNA, the CDR3 is TGCAGTGCTAGAGATCTGGGGGGGAAGCGGGAGAGGGGCTCCTACAATGAGCAGTTCTTC.

The chain is built from TRBV7-3 and TRBJ1-6; possible D gene TRBD1, 6 bases. The ends were cut back, 2 bases at V and 8 bases at J, with 13 bases in the middle. The CDR3 is 15 residues long. CDR1 is SGHTA and CDR2 is FQGTGA in the germline V gene. The CDR3 here is CASSLEGGFYSPLHF. CDR3 coding DNA: TGTGCCAGCAGCTTAGAAGGGGGTTTTTATTCACCCCTCCACTTT.

J is TRBJ1-2 and V is TRBV27; 7 bases agree with TRBD1. CDR1 and CDR2 (germline): MNHEY, SMNVEV (reference sequence). The ends lost 8 bases at V and 4 bases at J; junction bases unmatched: 10. The CDR3 consists of 14 residues. The CDR3 nucleotides read TGTGCCAGCGGATATCAGGGGGACGGCTATGGCTACACCTTC. Its protein is CASGYQGDGYGYTF.

The gene calls are TRBV5-1 and TRBJ1-6; D possibly corresponds to TRBD1 (6 bases). CDR1 SGHRS and CDR2 YFSETQ come from the germline V gene. V was pared by 4 bases and J by 3 bases, with 11 bases between. There are 15 residues in the CDR3. CDR3 sequence reads: CASSLTGFYNSPLHF. CDR3 DNA: TGCGCCAGCAGCCTGACAGGCTTCTATAATTCACCCCTCCACTTT.

This clonotype has only a few counts. The CDR3 here is CASSKFVLRLTYTEAFF. CDR3 in DNA: TGTGCCAGCAGTAAATTCGTACTCCGCCTAACTTACACTGAAGCTTTCTTT. The V gene is TRBV12-3 or TRBV12-4, the J gene TRBJ1-1; D gene uncertain. The germline V and J ends were trimmed by 5 bases and 3 bases, with 22 bases remaining between them. This CDR3 has 17 amino acids.

The chain uses TRBV3-1 and TRBJ1-3, with a tentative D call TRBD1 (6 bases). The CDR3 extends over 16 amino acids. V was clipped by 3 bases and J by 4 bases, with 16 bases between them. CDR1 is LGHDT and CDR2 is YNNKEL in the germline V gene (reference sequence). DNA of the CDR3: TGTGCCAGCAGCCATACGGGACACCCATCGGGAAACACCATATATTTT. Its protein is CASSHTGHPSGNTIYF. The whole variable domain, remainder taken from reference TRBV3-1 and TRBJ1-3, is DTAVSQTPKYLVTQMGNDKSIKCEQNLGHDTMYWYKQDSKKFLKIMFSYNNKELIINETVPNRFSPKSPDKAHLNLHINSLELGDSAVYFCASSHTGHPSGNTIYFGEGSWLTVV.

This clonotype appeared a few times. The J gene is TRBJ1-6, the V gene TRBV12-3 or TRBV12-4, with TRBD1 matching over 7 bases. The CDR3 has 15 amino acids. Trimming at V came to 5 bases and at J to 7 bases, leaving 8 bases not matched to a gene. The CDR3 DNA reads as TGTGCCAGCAGTCCGAAACGACAGGGAAATTCACCCCTCCACTTT. It codes for CASSPKRQGNSPLHF.

The gene calls are TRBV27 and TRBJ2-1; D is possibly TRBD1 or TRBD2 (5 bases each). The CDR3 has 14 amino acids. Germline CDR1 is MNHEY and CDR2 is SMNVEV (reference sequence). V shed 5 bases and J shed 7 bases, with 15 bases lying between them. CDR3 sequence reads: CASSTERGWNEQFF. The DNA for the CDR3 is TGTGCCAGCAGTACGGAGAGGGGTTGGAATGAGCAGTTCTTC.

This clonotype was detected ten times or more. The J gene is TRBJ2-2, the V gene TRBV10-3, with D possibly TRBD1 on 5 matching bases. The CDR3 length is 18 residues. With 6 bases removed from V and 1 base from J, the gap between germline ends came to 21 bases. Germline assignment: CDR1 ENHRY and CDR2 SYGVKD. The CDR3 DNA reads TGTGCCATCAGCCGGGTTCGCAGGGCGAGAAAGAACACCGGGGAGCTGTTTTTT. Its translation: CAISRVRRARKNTGELFF.

The chain joins TRBV7-6 to TRBJ2-1; a possible D gene is TRBD2 (6 bases). The CDR3 loop spans 14 amino acids. CDR1 SGHVS and CDR2 FNYEAQ come from the germline V gene. V lost 3 bases and J lost 7, with 13 bases in between. The CDR3 nucleotides are TGTGCCAGCAGCTTGGGGGGAGCTACAAATGAGCAGTTCTTC. It is translated as CASSLGGATNEQFF.

This clonotype was detected only a few times. J is TRBJ2-7 and V is TRBV27, with TRBD1 matching over 8 bases. V shed 3 bases and J 5 bases; nucleotides not matched to a gene: 6. The CDR3 loop spans 14 amino acids. Looked up from germline, CDR1 is MNHEY and CDR2 is SMNVEV (reference sequence). CDR3 nucleotide sequence: TGTGCCAGCAGTTTCAGCCAGGGGGCCCACGAGCAGTACTTC. It codes for CASSFSQGAHEQYF.

At least ten counts were recorded for this clonotype. V and J are TRBV20-1 and TRBJ2-1; TRBD2 matches 9 bases. CDR1 is DFQATT, CDR2 SNEGSKA, per germline (reference sequence). This CDR3 is built from 14 residues. The junction had 4 bases not matched to a gene; V was cut back by 6 bases and J by 1 base. In nucleotides, the CDR3 is TGCAGTGCCTATAGCGGGAGATCCTACAATGAGCAGTTCTTC. It translates to CSAYSGRSYNEQFF.

This clonotype came up a few times. V is TRBV10-2 and J is TRBJ1-1; 10 nucleotides agree with TRBD1. This CDR3 has 16 amino acids. With 2 bases clipped from V and 0 bases from J, the junction kept 3 bases outside the gene matches. Germline CDR1 WSHSY, CDR2 SAAADI. The CDR3 is CASSERDRGVNTEAFF. CDR3 DNA: TGCGCCAGCAGTGAGCGGGACAGGGGAGTGAACACTGAAGCTTTCTTT.

V usage is TRBV13 and J usage is TRBJ2-3; tentatively, D is TRBD1 (6 bases). V was shortened by 2 bases and J by 1 base, with 10 bases between the two germline ends. CDR1 and CDR2 from the germline V gene are PRHDT and FYEKMQ (reference sequence). The CDR3 has 15 amino acids. The CDR3 bases are TGTGCCAGCAGCTTAATCCAGGGGCGCACAGATACGCAGTATTTT. It codes for CASSLIQGRTDTQYF. The full variable domain, completed using reference TRBV13 and TRBJ2-3, is AAGVIQSPRHLIKEKRETATLKCYPIPRHDTVYWYQQGPGQDPQFLISFYEKMQSDKGSIPDRFSAQQFSDYHSELNMSSLELGDSALYFCASSLIQGRTDTQYFGPGTRLTVL.

This clonotype was seen ten or more times. This chain connects TRBV10-3 to TRBJ2-2; 11 bases agree with TRBD2. This CDR3 is 15 amino acids long. CDR1 and CDR2 (germline): ENHRY, SYGVKD. The V segment lost 6 bases and the J segment 7 bases; nucleotides outside the gene matches: 7. CDR3 in amino acids: CAIRAGTSGGGELFF. The CDR3, as DNA: TGTGCCATCAGGGCCGGGACTAGCGGAGGCGGGGAGCTGTTTTTT.

The chain combines TRBV28 with TRBJ1-5; TRBD1 matches 8 bases. Trimming at V came to 5 bases and at J to 6 bases, leaving 6 bases not matched to a gene. Per the germline V gene, CDR1 is MDHEN and CDR2 is SYDVKM. The CDR3 is 14 residues long. CDR3 protein: CASSPDREVQPQHF. In DNA, the CDR3 is TGTGCCAGCAGTCCGGACAGGGAGGTTCAGCCCCAGCATTTT. Full variable domain (remainder filled in from reference TRBV28 and TRBJ1-5): DVKVTQSSRYLVKRTGEKVFLECVQDMDHENMFWYRQDPGLGLRLIYFSYDVKMKEKGDIPEGYSVSREKKERFSLILESASTNQTSMYLCASSPDREVQPQHFGDGTRLSIL.

This clonotype occurred a few times. The chain joins TRBV14 to TRBJ2-7, with a possible D match to TRBD2 (5 bases). The CDR3 has 15 amino acids. Trimming cost V 1 base and J 3 bases, with 13 bases left between them. The germline V gene has CDR1 SGHDN and CDR2 FVKESK. The CDR3 is CASSQVAISVYEQYF. The CDR3 DNA is TGTGCCAGCAGCCAAGTGGCTATTAGCGTCTACGAGCAGTACTTC.